This passage covers 30 T cell receptor beta chains from one sample sequenced in a study of cytomegalovirus exposure and HLA in healthy donors. A multiplex PCR was run with 60 Vbeta primers and 13 Jbeta primers. Clones were sequenced by immunoSEQ multiplex PCR, and TCRdb holds only the in-frame ones, with some missing. Here the sample spans around 130,000 clones, about 80% being singletons. Material for sequencing was PBMCs. The receptor source for this set is a woman aged 45-60 years in good health and CMV-seronegative.

The rearrangement links TRBV14 to TRBJ1-2; D gene uncertain. Germline values: CDR1 SGHDN, CDR2 FVKESK. The CDR3 is 12 residues long. Trimming pared 5 bases from V and 4 bases from J, leaving 8 bases between. CDR3 residues: CASSVNIYGYTF. DNA of the CDR3: TGTGCCAGCAGCGTCAACATCTATGGCTACACCTTC.

This clone was seen a handful of times. The chain employs TRBV27 and TRBJ1-6; 7 nucleotides match TRBD1. Germline CDR1 MNHEY, CDR2 SMNVEV (reference sequence). V lost 0 bases and J lost 0; bases outside the gene matches: 5. There are 18 residues in the CDR3. As DNA, the CDR3 is TGTGCCAGCAGTTTATCGAGGGGGCGGAGCTCCTATAATTCACCCCTCCACTTT. The encoded protein is CASSLSRGRSSYNSPLHF.

J is TRBJ1-1 and V is TRBV27; D may be TRBD1 (6 bases). V dropped 2 bases and J dropped 3 bases, with 10 bases sitting between them. There are 14 residues in the CDR3. Per the germline V gene, CDR1 is MNHEY and CDR2 is SMNVEV (reference sequence). In DNA form, the CDR3 reads TGTGCCAGCAGTTTACAGGGGCGGGACACTGAAGCTTTCTTT. Encoded protein: CASSLQGRDTEAFF.

The J gene is TRBJ2-4, the V gene TRBV28; the D gene is possibly TRBD2 (7 bases). CDR1 and CDR2 from the germline V gene are MDHEN and SYDVKM. Trimming left V 2 bases short and J 3 bases short, with 11 bases between. The CDR3 loop spans 15 amino acids. CDR3 nucleotide sequence: TGTGCCAGCAGTTTAGGGGGCGGGGGCAAAAACATTCAGTACTTC. Amino acids: CASSLGGGGKNIQYF.

The chain combines TRBV29-1 with TRBJ2-1, with TRBD2 identical over 8 bases. The V segment lost 6 bases and the J segment 6 bases; nucleotides outside the gene matches: 7. CDR1 is SQVTM, CDR2 ANQGSEA, per germline. The CDR3 is 13 amino acids. The CDR3 spells CSVTGGTINEQFF. The CDR3 region has the DNA TGCAGCGTAACGGGAGGGACAATCAATGAGCAGTTCTTC.

V usage is TRBV7-3 and J usage is TRBJ2-1; no reliable D call. The CDR3 is made up of 16 amino acids. Trimming removed 1 base from V and 0 bases from J, with 10 bases in between. Germline V gene sequence: CDR1 SGHTA, CDR2 FQGTGA. In DNA, the CDR3 is TGTGCCAGCAGCTTAAACAGCCCGAGCTCCTACAATGAGCAGTTCTTC. Translated: CASSLNSPSSYNEQFF.

This chain joins TRBV18 and TRBJ2-7, with 8 bases matching TRBD2. V gave up 1 base and J gave up 1 base; unmatched junction bases: 9. Germline assignment: CDR1 KGHSH and CDR2 LQKENI. This CDR3 region has 17 residues. CDR3 loop: CASSPLPRGGASYEQYV. CDR3 bases: TGTGCCAGCTCACCACTGCCTCGGGGGGGAGCGTCCTACGAGCAGTACGTC.

In its sample, this clone was seen once. CDR3 loop: CASSDRQETQYF. The DNA of the CDR3 is TGTGCCAGCAGTGACAGACAAGAGACCCAGTACTTC. The gene calls are TRBV2 and TRBJ2-5; no clear D gene. In germline, CDR1 is SNHLY, CDR2 FYNNEI. Deletions cut 3 bases from V and 2 bases from J, with 4 bases between. This CDR3 has 12 amino acids.

The chain carries TRBV14 and TRBJ2-7; the D is unclear. Trimming left V 1 base short and J 0 bases short, with 7 bases between. This CDR3 region has 14 residues. The germline gives CDR1 SGHDN, CDR2 FVKESK. The CDR3 coding sequence is TGTGCCAGCAGCCAAGTACCTAGCTCCTACGAGCAGTACGTC. Amino acids: CASSQVPSSYEQYV.

This clone has just one count. Other nucleotide sequences from this sample produce the same CDR3. The V call is TRBV30, the J call TRBJ2-1; 13 bases are shared with TRBD2. CDR1 is GTSNPN, CDR2 SVGIG, per germline (reference sequence). After removal of 3 bases from V and 7 bases from J, the junction contained 3 bases not matched to a gene. This CDR3 is built from 14 residues. CDR3 in amino acids: CAWRLAGGWNEQFF. The DNA for the CDR3 is TGTGCCTGGAGACTAGCGGGAGGGTGGAATGAGCAGTTCTTC.

V gene TRBV5-6 combines with J gene TRBJ2-7; D is possibly TRBD1 (6 bases). V lost 4 bases to trimming and J lost 6 bases, with 14 bases between them. Germline CDR1 reads SGHDT; CDR2 reads YYEEEE. The CDR3 has 13 amino acids. The CDR3 DNA is TGTGCCAGCAGCCTGGGGGCAGGGGCCGAGCAGTACGTC. This codes for CASSLGAGAEQYV.

The V gene is TRBV6-6, the J gene TRBJ2-7, with 8 bases lining up with TRBD1. The CDR3 contains 15 residues. Unmatched junction bases numbered 16, after V lost 10 bases and J lost 5 bases. Germline V CDR1 and CDR2: MNHNY, SVGAGI (reference sequence). The CDR3 region is CATQDVRGQWDEQYF. The DNA for the CDR3 is TGTGCCACCCAAGATGTCAGGGGGCAATGGGACGAGCAGTACTTC.

The CDR3 is CASSGGTNYGYTF. The CDR3 DNA is TGTGCCAGCTCGGGGGGTACCAACTATGGCTACACCTTC. The rearrangement joins TRBV18 to TRBJ1-2, with a tentative D call TRBD1 (5 bases). V lost 6 bases and J 2 bases, leaving 10 bases between the germline ends. This CDR3 comprises 13 residues. Germline V gene sequence: CDR1 KGHSH, CDR2 LQKENI.

This clone was counted once. J is TRBJ2-3 and V is TRBV11-2, with D possibly being TRBD2 (6 bases). Germline CDR1 SGHAT, CDR2 FQNNGV. V lost 5 bases, J lost 6 bases, and 18 bases lay in between. The CDR3 contains 15 residues. This CDR3 reads CASSAGTKAADTQYF. The DNA of the CDR3 is TGTGCCAGCAGCGCGGGGACCAAGGCGGCGGATACGCAGTATTTT. Drawing the rest from reference TRBV11-2 and TRBJ2-3, the complete variable domain is EAGVAQSPRYKIIEKRQSVAFWCNPISGHATLYWYQQILGQGPKLLIQFQNNGVVDDSQLPKDRFSAERLKGVDSTLKIQPAKLEDSAVYLCASSAGTKAADTQYFGPGTRLTVL.

CDR3 residues: CASSIISLQGKGNQPQHF. CDR3 sequence (DNA): TGTGCCAGCAGTATAATATCTCTACAGGGGAAAGGCAATCAGCCCCAGCATTTT. The J gene is TRBJ1-5, the V gene TRBV28; 7 bases are a match to TRBD1. The CDR3 totals 18 residues. Trimming removed 5 bases from V and 2 bases from J; junction bases left unmatched: 15. CDR1 and CDR2 (germline): MDHEN, SYDVKM.

This sequence joins TRBV5-6 and TRBJ1-2, with 8 bases aligning to TRBD1. Germline CDR1 SGHDT, CDR2 YYEEEE. The CDR3 spans 15 residues. V was pared by 3 bases and J by 4 bases, with 8 bases of the junction left unmatched. CDR3 sequence: CASSWGQGAFYGYTF. In DNA, the CDR3 is TGTGCCAGCAGCTGGGGTCAGGGGGCCTTCTATGGCTACACCTTC.

Notes on this clone: Other DNA variants within this sample encode the same CDR3. The chain is built from TRBV18 and TRBJ1-2, with 10 bases matching TRBD1. This CDR3 comprises 15 residues. J was trimmed by 3 bases and V by 3 bases; bases with no gene match: 4. Germline CDR1 is KGHSH and CDR2 is LQKENI. The CDR3 sequence: CASSPGGQGDYGYTF. The CDR3 bases are TGTGCCAGCTCACCGGGAGGACAGGGGGACTATGGCTACACCTTC.

A single count supports this clone. V is TRBV7-9 and J is TRBJ2-5, with TRBD2 as a possible D gene (5 bases). The CDR3 has 14 amino acids. Trimming removed 5 bases from V and 3 bases from J, with 13 bases in between. Germline V gene lookup returns CDR1 SEHNR and CDR2 FQNEAQ (reference sequence). The CDR3 region has the DNA TGTGCCAGCAGCGACTGGACTGTCGAAGAGACCCAGTACTTC. As protein: CASSDWTVEETQYF. Filled out from reference TRBV7-9 and TRBJ2-5, the complete variable domain reads DTGVSQNPRHKITKRGQNVTFRCDPISEHNRLYWYRQTLGQGPEFLTYFQNEAQLEKSRLLSDRFSAERPKGSFSTLEIQRTEQGDSAMYLCASSDWTVEETQYFGPGTRLLVL.

V and J are TRBV9 and TRBJ1-2; D possibly corresponds to TRBD1 (5 bases). CDR1 is SGDLS, CDR2 YYNGEE, per germline. The CDR3 consists of 15 residues. V lost 0 bases and J lost 8, with 17 bases in between. CDR3 coding DNA: TGTGCCAGCAGCGTAGAGGGGAGGACCTCTTGGGGCTACACCTTC. As protein: CASSVEGRTSWGYTF.

The gene calls are TRBV19 and TRBJ1-5, with TRBD1 matching over 7 bases. Germline V gene sequence: CDR1 LNHDA, CDR2 SQIVND (reference sequence). This CDR3 region has 14 residues. Unmatched junction bases numbered 5, after V lost 3 bases and J lost 6 bases. As DNA, the CDR3 is TGTGCCAGTAGTATTAGGGGGCAAGCTCAGCCCCAGCATTTT. As protein: CASSIRGQAQPQHF.

The V call is TRBV28, the J call TRBJ1-4; no reliable D call. The CDR3 runs 15 residues. Germline values: CDR1 MDHEN, CDR2 SYDVKM. Trimming left V 2 bases short and J 8 bases short, with 15 bases between. The CDR3 region is CASSLLMRVGEKLFF. The CDR3 DNA reads TGTGCCAGCAGTTTACTGATGAGGGTCGGCGAAAAACTGTTTTTT.

The count of this clone is one. This chain uses TRBV4-3 with TRBJ1-3; 8 bases are a match to TRBD1. J was trimmed by 0 bases and V by 0 bases; bases with no gene match: 10. CDR1 and CDR2 from the germline V gene are LGHNA and YSLEER. This CDR3 has 19 residues. The CDR3 here is CASSQEGEGTGGSGNTIYF. The CDR3 DNA follows: TGCGCCAGCAGCCAAGAAGGGGAGGGTACAGGGGGCTCTGGAAACACCATATATTTT.

The chain uses TRBV6-1 and TRBJ2-7; D may be TRBD1 (5 bases). The CDR3 spans 15 residues. The germline V gene has CDR1 MNHNS and CDR2 SASEGT. V lost 3 bases to trimming and J lost 3 bases, with 15 bases between them. In nucleotides, the CDR3 is TGTGCCAGCAGTGATAGAGGAAGGGGCTTCTACGAGCAGTACGTC. Its translation: CASSDRGRGFYEQYV.

The chain uses TRBV10-3 and TRBJ2-5; no clear D. The CDR3 runs to 13 residues. V was shortened by 3 bases and J by 1 base, with 6 bases between the two germline ends. Germline lookup yields CDR1 ENHRY and CDR2 SYGVKD. DNA of the CDR3: TGTGCCATCAGTGACCGGGTCCAAGAGACCCAGTACTTC. This sequence encodes CAISDRVQETQYF.

This clone was observed a handful of times. The chain has TRBV5-6 and TRBJ2-1, with a tentative D call TRBD2 (7 bases). Trimming cost V 1 base and J 6 bases, with 14 bases left between them. CDR1 SGHDT and CDR2 YYEEEE come from the germline V gene. The CDR3 extends over 15 amino acids. The CDR3 region is CASSLRGGAVNEQFF. The CDR3 bases are TGTGCCAGCAGCTTGAGGGGGGGCGCGGTCAATGAGCAGTTCTTC.

The genes are TRBV6-1 and TRBJ2-7; unclear D gene. Trimming took off 0 bases at V and 1 base at J, with 7 bases between the two ends. Germline assignment: CDR1 MNHNS and CDR2 SASEGT. This CDR3 comprises 14 residues. Written as DNA, the CDR3 is TGTGCCAGCAGTGAAGCCCAGGCGTCCTACGAGCAGTACGTC. Translated: CASSEAQASYEQYV.

The CDR3 loop reads CASSLTPRSRDNEQFF. DNA for the CDR3: TGTGCCAGCAGCTTAACTCCCCGCTCTAGAGACAATGAGCAGTTCTTC. V and J are TRBV7-3 and TRBJ2-1; D uncertain. The CDR3 has 16 amino acids. Germline V lookup: CDR1 SGHTA, CDR2 FQGTGA. Trimming removed 0 bases at V and 5 bases at J, with 14 bases between.

V is TRBV6-1 and J is TRBJ1-5; D not certain. This CDR3 region has 12 residues. The V gene's germline CDR1 is MNHNS and CDR2 SASEGT. V lost 2 bases to trimming and J lost 9 bases, with 8 bases between them. As DNA, the CDR3 is TGTGCCAGCAGTGAACCGGGTCGGCCCCAGCATTTT. Its translation: CASSEPGRPQHF.

This chain uses TRBV19 with TRBJ2-3; TRBD1 might be the D (6 bases). Trimming took 4 bases from V and 6 from J, leaving 14 bases between them. CDR3 size: 14 residues. Per the germline V gene, CDR1 is LNHDA and CDR2 is SQIVND (reference sequence). The CDR3 nucleotides are TGTGCCAGTAGTAGGCAGGGGTGGTGGGATACGCAGTATTTT. It encodes CASSRQGWWDTQYF.

The rearrangement uses TRBV6-6 and TRBJ2-1; D not certain. The CDR3 spans 14 residues. Trimming left V 10 bases short and J 3 bases short, with 16 bases between. Germline V gives CDR1 MNHNY, CDR2 SVGAGI (reference sequence). This CDR3 is CATILELGYNEQFF. The CDR3 DNA reads as TGTGCCACCATATTGGAGTTAGGCTACAATGAGCAGTTCTTC.